The 30 T cell receptor beta chains below all came from one sample that was sequenced in a study of T cell responses to AZD1222 COVID-19 vaccine. Data came from immunoSEQ multiplex PCR; TCRdb stores just in-frame clones and leaves some out. This table holds around 190,000 clones, around 94% found once. This specimen was peripheral blood, taken 28 days after the second AZD1222 dose. The receptors derive from an adult who received the AZD1222 COVID-19 vaccine.

The chain carries TRBV7-9 and TRBJ1-1; D may be TRBD1 (5 bases). The CDR3 totals 14 residues. Germline CDR1 SEHNR, CDR2 FQNEAQ (reference sequence). V was shortened by 0 bases and J by 7 bases, with 12 bases between the two germline ends. The DNA of the CDR3 is TGTGCCAGCAGCTTAGCAGGAGGGGTGCGTGAAGCTTTCTTT. It codes for CASSLAGGVREAFF.

The V call is TRBV19, the J call TRBJ2-6; D gene unclear. Germline V gives CDR1 LNHDA, CDR2 SQIVND (reference sequence). The CDR3 has 12 residues. Deletions cut 5 bases from V and 4 bases from J, with 3 bases between. The CDR3 loop is CASSVGANVLTF. CDR3 sequence (DNA): TGTGCCAGTAGTGTCGGGGCCAACGTCCTGACTTTC.

The chain employs TRBV5-5 and TRBJ2-2; D is possibly TRBD1 or TRBD2 (5 bases each). CDR3 length: 15 residues. The V and J ends lost 2 bases and 3 bases respectively, with 11 bases between them. In germline, CDR1 is SGHKS, CDR2 YYEKEE (reference sequence). CDR3 residues: CASSFSGTYTGELFF. DNA for the CDR3: TGTGCCAGCAGCTTTTCCGGGACCTACACCGGGGAGCTGTTTTTT. Full variable domain (missing parts from reference TRBV5-5 and TRBJ2-2): DAGVTQSPTHLIKTRGQQVTLRCSPISGHKSVSWYQQVLGQGPQFIFQYYEKEERGRGNFPDRFSARQFPNYSSELNVNALLLGDSALYLCASSFSGTYTGELFFGEGSRLTVL.

The gene calls are TRBV3-1 (or the pseudogene TRBV3-2) and TRBJ2-7; D is unresolved. The length of the CDR3 is 13 residues. Between the trimmed V and J ends, which lost 1 base and 6 bases, there was a span of 10 bases. Germline V CDR1 and CDR2: LGHDT, YNNKEL (reference sequence). CDR3 bases: TGTGCCAGCAGCCAAGTAATGGGTGTCGAGCAGTACTTC. Translation gives CASSQVMGVEQYF.

This chain's CDR3 is CASSWGQELKETQYF. The CDR3 DNA reads TGTGCCAGCAGCTGGGGACAGGAGCTAAAAGAGACCCAGTACTTC. The chain joins TRBV7-9 to TRBJ2-5; 8 bases fit TRBD1. The CDR3 is made up of 15 amino acids. V lost 4 bases and J lost 3; bases outside the gene matches: 7. The germline V gene encodes CDR1 SEHNR and CDR2 FQNEAQ (reference sequence). Full variable domain (remainder filled in from reference TRBV7-9 and TRBJ2-5): DTGVSQNPRHKITKRGQNVTFRCDPISEHNRLYWYRQTLGQGPEFLTYFQNEAQLEKSRLLSDRFSAERPKGSFSTLEIQRTEQGDSAMYLCASSWGQELKETQYFGPGTRLLVL.

The rearrangement links TRBV4-3 to TRBJ2-5; TRBD2 agrees at 13 bases. The germline CDR1 and CDR2 sequences are LGHNA and YSLEER. This CDR3 spans 19 amino acids. Losses at the gene ends were 0 bases for V and 2 bases for J; bases not matched to a gene: 9. The CDR3 region has the DNA TGCGCCAGCAGCCAAGACTCATATCGGACTAGCGGGGGACAAGAGACCCAGTACTTC. Translating it yields CASSQDSYRTSGGQETQYF.

The chain uses TRBV27 and TRBJ1-4; D possibly corresponds to TRBD1 (5 bases). This CDR3 contains 13 residues. Germline values: CDR1 MNHEY, CDR2 SMNVEV (reference sequence). V was pared by 2 bases and J by 6 bases, with 7 bases between. CDR3 DNA: TGTGCCAGCAGTTTAGGAGGGGATGAAAAACTGTTTTTT. Protein sequence: CASSLGGDEKLFF.

This clone was seen once. The V call is TRBV27, the J call TRBJ2-7, with unresolved D. This CDR3 has 14 residues. CDR1 and CDR2 (germline): MNHEY, SMNVEV (reference sequence). The V and J ends lost 5 bases and 0 bases respectively, with 11 bases between them. CDR3 region: CASSQEGFSYEQYF. CDR3 nucleotides: TGTGCCAGCAGTCAAGAAGGGTTCTCCTACGAGCAGTACTTC.

This clone was observed once. The V gene is TRBV19, the J gene TRBJ2-7; 9 bases fit TRBD1. With 5 bases clipped from V and 2 bases from J, the junction kept 4 bases outside the gene matches. The CDR3 is 14 residues long. Looked up from germline, CDR1 is LNHDA and CDR2 is SQIVND (reference sequence). The CDR3: CASSPGQGTYEQYF. The CDR3 DNA follows: TGTGCCAGTAGTCCGGGACAGGGAACCTACGAGCAGTACTTC.

The chain has TRBV11-2 and TRBJ2-1, with D perhaps given as TRBD1 or TRBD2 (5 bases each). This CDR3 comprises 16 residues. Trimming removed 2 bases at V and 1 base at J, with 12 bases between. Germline values: CDR1 SGHAT, CDR2 FQNNGV. The CDR3 sequence: CASSLSREPSYNEQFF. Here the CDR3 DNA reads TGTGCCAGCAGCTTAAGCAGGGAGCCTTCCTACAATGAGCAGTTCTTC.

The chain combines TRBV2 with TRBJ1-3; D remains unclear. The CDR3 is made up of 16 amino acids. The V gene lost 0 bases and the J gene lost 2 bases, with 11 bases spanning the gap. Germline lookup yields CDR1 SNHLY and CDR2 FYNNEI. Here the CDR3 reads CASSEAIRRAGNTIYF. CDR3 nucleotide sequence: TGTGCCAGCAGTGAAGCGATAAGGAGGGCTGGAAACACCATATATTTT.

The chain is built from TRBV28 and TRBJ2-1; D assignment may be TRBD1 or TRBD2 (5 bases each). CDR1 is MDHEN, CDR2 SYDVKM, per germline. V lost 3 bases and J 8 bases, leaving 5 bases between the germline ends. This CDR3 spans 11 amino acids. The CDR3 protein is CASSLGDEQFF. The CDR3 DNA reads as TGTGCCAGCAGTTTGGGGGATGAGCAGTTCTTC.

The table lists this clone with a few counts. The V gene is TRBV28, the J gene TRBJ1-5; D perhaps matches TRBD1 (6 bases). This CDR3 region has 15 residues. Germline V gives CDR1 MDHEN, CDR2 SYDVKM. Deletions cut 8 bases from V and 0 bases from J, with 14 bases between. CDR3 coding DNA: TGTGCCAGCCGCCTGACAGGACATAGCAATCAGCCCCAGCATTTT. This encodes CASRLTGHSNQPQHF.

The chain couples TRBV28 to TRBJ1-5, with a tentative D call TRBD1 (6 bases). CDR1 MDHEN and CDR2 SYDVKM come from the germline V gene. Trimming removed 6 bases at V and 1 base at J, with 10 bases between. The CDR3 runs 14 residues. Here the CDR3 reads CASRVDSSNQPQHF. CDR3 nucleotides: TGTGCCAGCAGGGTGGACAGCAGCAATCAGCCCCAGCATTTT.

The chain recombines TRBV28 with TRBJ1-2; D unresolved. Germline lookup yields CDR1 MDHEN and CDR2 SYDVKM. This CDR3 region has 16 residues. V was pared by 6 bases and J by 8 bases, with 25 bases between. The CDR3 DNA reads as TGTGCCAGCAGCCTCGTCCAGCCCAATCTGTGGGGAGGCTACACCTTC. Protein: CASSLVQPNLWGGYTF.

The chain is built from TRBV13 and TRBJ1-4, with a weak D call TRBD1 (5 bases). The CDR3 is 17 amino acids. Germline CDR1 reads PRHDT; CDR2 reads FYEKMQ (reference sequence). Trimming removed 5 bases at V and 6 bases at J, with 22 bases between. CDR3 sequence reads: CASSQSSLGRVDEKLFF. Written as DNA, the CDR3 is TGTGCCAGCAGCCAATCCAGCTTGGGCAGGGTTGATGAAAAACTGTTTTTT.

The V call is TRBV5-4, the J call TRBJ2-5, with unresolved D. Trimming shortened V by 4 bases and J by 5 bases, and 21 bases separated the two germline ends. Germline CDR1 is SGHNT and CDR2 is YYREEE (reference sequence). The CDR3 loop spans 16 amino acids. CDR3 amino acids: CASSPDTSRLSETQYF. In DNA form, the CDR3 reads TGTGCCAGCAGCCCCGATACGTCCCGTCTGAGCGAGACCCAGTACTTC.

The chain uses TRBV11-3 and TRBJ2-5, with TRBD1 as a possible D gene (6 bases). Germline values: CDR1 SGHNT, CDR2 YENEEA. The CDR3 sequence is 16 residues long. V lost 4 bases and J lost 0, with 15 bases in between. This chain's CDR3 is CASSSGIPGDQETQYF. CDR3 DNA sequence: TGTGCCAGCAGCTCCGGGATACCAGGGGACCAAGAGACCCAGTACTTC. Based on the CDR3 plus reference TRBV11-3 and TRBJ2-5, the full variable domain is EAGVVQSPRYKIIEKKQPVAFWCNPISGHNTLYWYLQNLGQGPELLIRYENEEAVDDSQLPKDRFSAERLKGVDSTLKIQPAELGDSAVYLCASSSGIPGDQETQYFGPGTRLLVL.

The V and J genes are TRBV5-1 and TRBJ2-1; weak D call: TRBD2 (5 bases). The CDR3 contains 12 residues. The germline V gene encodes CDR1 SGHRS and CDR2 YFSETQ. V was shortened by 4 bases and J by 7 bases, with 9 bases between the two germline ends. CDR3 residues: CASSHSENEQFF. The CDR3 region has the DNA TGCGCCAGCAGCCATAGCGAGAATGAGCAGTTCTTC.

Remarks on this clone: One end of the junction is discordant with germline, which a read error may explain. The same CDR3 also results from other DNA sequences found in this sample. The chain couples TRBV18 to TRBJ1-1, with a possible D match to TRBD1 (6 bases). Germline-derived CDR1 and CDR2 are KGHSH and LQKENI. CDR3 size: 13 residues. CDR3 sequence reads: CASSPQGNTEAFF. In DNA, the CDR3 is TGTGCCAGCTCTCCACAGGGGAACACTGAAGCTTTCTTT.

The V call is TRBV5-4, the J call TRBJ1-1, with 8 bases matching TRBD1. V trimming: 5 bases; J trimming: 5 bases; junction bases outside the gene matches: 8. This CDR3 contains 14 residues. From germline, CDR1 is SGHNT and CDR2 YYREEE (reference sequence). This chain's CDR3 is CASRTDRGGTEAFF. Written as DNA, the CDR3 is TGTGCCAGCAGAACCGACAGGGGAGGAACTGAAGCTTTCTTT.

The chain links TRBV3-1 (or the pseudogene TRBV3-2) to TRBJ1-6; 8 bases map to TRBD1. V gave up 0 bases and J gave up 4 bases; unmatched junction bases: 5. The length of the CDR3 is 17 residues. CDR1 is LGHDT and CDR2 is YNNKEL in the germline V gene (reference sequence). The CDR3 reads CASSQDWTGPYNSPLHF. The CDR3 nucleotides read TGTGCCAGCAGCCAAGACTGGACAGGGCCATATAATTCACCCCTCCACTTT.

To note about this clone: The same CDR3 is also encoded by other DNA sequences in this sample. The chain uses TRBV5-1 and TRBJ2-1; 7 bases align to TRBD2. The CDR3 totals 15 residues. V was clipped by 4 bases and J by 0 bases; unmatched bases: 4. Germline CDR1 is SGHRS and CDR2 is YFSETQ. The CDR3 spells CASSPGGSSYNEQFF. CDR3 in DNA: TGCGCCAGCAGCCCGGGCGGGAGCTCCTACAATGAGCAGTTCTTC.

The V gene is TRBV27, the J gene TRBJ1-5, with 8 bases lining up with TRBD1. Germline CDR1 reads MNHEY; CDR2 reads SMNVEV (reference sequence). V dropped 4 bases and J dropped 0; count of bases not matched to a gene: 8. The CDR3 is 17 amino acids. The CDR3 nucleotides are TGTGCCAGCAGTTCCGGACAGGGACAATATAGCAATCAGCCCCAGCATTTT. Amino acids: CASSSGQGQYSNQPQHF.

This rearrangement joins TRBV7-9 to TRBJ1-2; tentatively, D is TRBD1 (6 bases). Deletions cut 8 bases from V and 4 bases from J, with 14 bases between. Germline V gene data show CDR1 as SEHNR and CDR2 as FQNEAQ (reference sequence). The CDR3 covers 13 residues. In DNA form, the CDR3 reads TGTGCCAGCGGAACGGACAGTTTCTATGGCTACACCTTC. Amino acid sequence: CASGTDSFYGYTF.

This chain joins TRBV9 and TRBJ1-1; TRBD1 matches at 7 bases. The CDR3 runs 16 residues. The germline V gene has CDR1 SGDLS and CDR2 YYNGEE. Trimming cost V 2 bases and J 0 bases; bases outside gene matches: 7. CDR3 in amino acids: CASSVGAGTVNTEAFF. The CDR3 DNA follows: TGTGCCAGCAGCGTGGGGGCCGGGACAGTGAACACTGAAGCTTTCTTT.

The rearrangement links TRBV28 to TRBJ2-1; 10 bases align to TRBD2. J lost 1 base, V lost 5 bases, and 5 bases had no gene match. The CDR3 covers 16 residues. CDR1 and CDR2 (germline): MDHEN, SYDVKM. The CDR3 loop reads CASSPWTSGSYNEQFF. The DNA for the CDR3 is TGTGCCAGCAGTCCCTGGACTAGCGGATCCTACAATGAGCAGTTCTTC.

The chain links TRBV3-1 (or the pseudogene TRBV3-2) to TRBJ1-1; D may be TRBD1 (5 bases). The CDR3 is made up of 15 amino acids. In germline, CDR1 is LGHDT, CDR2 YNNKEL (reference sequence). V dropped 1 base and J dropped 4 bases, with 13 bases sitting between them. This chain's CDR3 is CASSQVGAGATEAFF. The CDR3 DNA reads as TGTGCCAGCAGCCAAGTCGGAGCCGGGGCCACTGAAGCTTTCTTT.

The rearrangement joins TRBV11-3 to TRBJ1-2; tentative D call: TRBD1 (6 bases). CDR3 length equals 13 residues. The germline gives CDR1 SGHNT, CDR2 YENEEA. Trimming pared 3 bases from V and 2 bases from J, leaving 7 bases between. The CDR3 spells CASSLGGNYGYTF. In DNA, the CDR3 is TGTGCCAGCAGCTTGGGGGGCAACTATGGCTACACCTTC.

The gene calls are TRBV5-5 and TRBJ1-1, with 9 bases identical to TRBD1. With 1 base clipped from V and 4 bases from J, the junction kept 20 bases outside the gene matches. The germline CDR1 and CDR2 sequences are SGHKS and YYEKEE (reference sequence). CDR3 length: 20 residues. The CDR3 protein is CASSLSTLQGAHGVGTEAFF. In nucleotides, the CDR3 is TGTGCCAGCAGCTTGTCTACCCTACAGGGGGCGCATGGAGTGGGCACTGAAGCTTTCTTT.